The entry below gives a single TCR beta chain sequence along with its context. Trimming removed 5 bases from V and 1 base from J, with 11 bases in between. The V gene's germline CDR1 is SGHTA and CDR2 FQGNSA. CDR3 length equals 14 residues. This sample stems from a study of blood T cell repertoires in COVID-19. About the research overall: The study drew acute and convalescent COVID-19 samples from the United States, Italy and Spain. Sample material is recorded as cDNA or gDNA derived from T cells, B-cell-depleted T cells, or PBMCs.

The authors' processing: Quantification of nucleated cells was approximated via reference gene primer amplification. Profiling relied on immunoSEQ multiplex PCR, and the TCRdb table lists in-frame clones only, not all of them. Clone size and the V and J calls come from that table; the DNA yielded D and trimming. The sample contains over 150,000 clones, 80% to 85% of which appear only once. Specimen: peripheral blood. The receptor comes from a man between 65 and 85 years old with active or convalescent COVID-19. This chain joins TRBV7-2 and TRBJ1-1; tentative D call: TRBD1 (5 bases). The CDR3 bases are TGTGCCAGCAGCCCCCCCGGGGGGAACACTGAAGCTTTCTTT. Translated, it gives CASSPPGGNTEAFF.